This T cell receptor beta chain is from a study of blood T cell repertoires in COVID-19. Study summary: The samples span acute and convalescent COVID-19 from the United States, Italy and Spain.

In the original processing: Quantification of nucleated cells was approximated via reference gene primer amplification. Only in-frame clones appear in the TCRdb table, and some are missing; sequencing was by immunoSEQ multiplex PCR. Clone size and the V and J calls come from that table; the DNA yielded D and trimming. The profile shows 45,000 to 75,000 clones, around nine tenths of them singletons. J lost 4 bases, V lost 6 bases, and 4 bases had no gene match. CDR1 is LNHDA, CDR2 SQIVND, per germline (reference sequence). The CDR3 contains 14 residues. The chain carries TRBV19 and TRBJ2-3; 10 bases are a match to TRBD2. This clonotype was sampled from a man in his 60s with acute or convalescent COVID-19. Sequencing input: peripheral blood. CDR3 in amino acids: CASRRLAGADTQYF. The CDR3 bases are TGTGCCAGTAGGCGCCTAGCGGGAGCAGATACGCAGTATTTT.